Sequencing of this T cell receptor beta chain was carried out in a study of identical twins. The study's findings and limits: Abundant beta clonotypes from cord blood bore fewer insertions; memory repertoires lacked this pattern. There was an excess of low generation probability in the out-of-frame alpha sequences that twins shared.

This clonotype was recorded at least ten times. No antigen is known for it. TCRdb itself ran the 5' RACE reads through MiXCR, one entry per CDR3 protein. The data show a few hundred thousand distinct CDR3 sequences, with 9.6% seen just once and 2.5% to 3.5% held by the top ten. These data were likewise used in another study, on yellow fever vaccine responses in identical twins. From that study: Each twin's T cell response to the vaccine was reported to look partly convergent and partly personalized.

This clonotype was sampled from a woman aged 18-29 years in good health. Sequencing input: PBMCs.

CDR3 region: CASIPDRPQETQYF. CDR3 bases: TGTGCCAGCATTCCTGACAGACCTCAAGAGACCCAGTACTTC. V gene TRBV12-3 or TRBV12-4 combines with J gene TRBJ2-5, with D perhaps matching TRBD1 (5 bases). Deletions cut 7 bases from V and 2 bases from J, with 14 bases between. The CDR3 has 14 amino acids.